The 22 T cell receptor beta chains presented below share a single source sample, sequenced in a study of blood T cell repertoires in COVID-19. Repertoires were generated with immunoSEQ multiplex PCR, while TCRdb's copy carries only in-frame clones and drops some. The sample carries fewer than 300,000 clones, around 81% recorded once. The sample comprised peripheral blood. These receptor sequences come from a woman aged 55-75 years with active or convalescent COVID-19.

The J gene is TRBJ1-6, the V gene TRBV7-9; no clear D gene. The CDR3 has 17 residues. Germline V gene data show CDR1 as SEHNR and CDR2 as FQNEAQ (reference sequence). Between the trimmed V and J ends, which lost 5 bases and 0 bases, there was a span of 14 bases. The CDR3 here is CASSDPWALSYNSPLHF. The CDR3 coding sequence is TGTGCCAGCAGCGACCCATGGGCCCTCTCCTATAATTCACCCCTCCACTTT.

The chain is built from TRBV13 and TRBJ2-7; TRBD1 matches at 10 bases. This CDR3 has 15 amino acids. Trimming at V came to 5 bases and at J to 3 bases, leaving 7 bases not matched to a gene. The germline gives CDR1 PRHDT, CDR2 FYEKMQ (reference sequence). The CDR3, as DNA: TGTGCCAGCAGCCCCGGGACAGGGGAGTTCTACGAGCAGTACTTC. It encodes CASSPGTGEFYEQYF.

The chain combines TRBV19 with TRBJ1-5, with D hard to call. Per the germline V gene, CDR1 is LNHDA and CDR2 is SQIVND (reference sequence). The CDR3 has 17 amino acids. V gave up 3 bases and J gave up 0 bases, with 15 bases separating them. The CDR3 loop is CASSILSPGYSNQPQHF. As DNA, the CDR3 is TGTGCCAGTAGTATCCTATCCCCGGGGTATAGCAATCAGCCCCAGCATTTT.

This clone was counted between two and nine times. This chain joins TRBV9 and TRBJ1-1, with D hard to call. Germline lookup yields CDR1 SGDLS and CDR2 YYNGEE. Between the trimmed V and J ends, which lost 0 bases and 4 bases, there was a span of 13 bases. The CDR3 runs 15 residues. CDR3 amino acids: CASSVDPGTSTEAFF. CDR3 nucleotide sequence: TGTGCCAGCAGCGTAGATCCGGGTACGAGCACTGAAGCTTTCTTT. The full variable domain, with the rest looked up from reference TRBV9 and TRBJ1-1, is DSGVTQTPKHLITATGQRVTLRCSPRSGDLSVYWYQQSLDQGLQFLIQYYNGEERAKGNILERFSAQQFPDLHSELNLSSLELGDSALYFCASSVDPGTSTEAFFGQGTRLTVV.

This clone appeared a few times. The chain carries TRBV2 and TRBJ1-3; D uncertain. V was trimmed by 5 bases and J by 5 bases, leaving 13 bases between them. The CDR3 contains 14 residues. CDR1 is SNHLY and CDR2 is FYNNEI in the germline V gene. CDR3 region: CASSPWLSRNTIYF. The DNA for the CDR3 is TGTGCCAGCAGTCCCTGGCTCAGTCGAAACACCATATATTTT.

The chain is built from TRBV6-5 and TRBJ1-1, with D unclear. Germline values: CDR1 MNHEY, CDR2 SVGAGI. Trimming left V 7 bases short and J 1 base short, with 10 bases between. The CDR3 is 13 amino acids. CDR3 sequence reads: CASKEQPNTEAFF. As DNA, the CDR3 is TGTGCCAGCAAAGAACAGCCGAACACTGAAGCTTTCTTT.

The genes are TRBV7-6 and TRBJ1-2; D is unresolved. Germline CDR1 is SGHVS and CDR2 is FNYEAQ. Deletions cut 5 bases from V and 7 bases from J, with 14 bases between. The CDR3 contains 13 residues. The CDR3 sequence: CASSLARESGYTF. The CDR3 DNA follows: TGTGCCAGCAGCCTGGCCCGGGAAAGTGGCTACACCTTC.

This rearrangement joins TRBV4-2 to TRBJ2-7; a possible D gene is TRBD1 (5 bases). V was trimmed by 8 bases and J by 7 bases, leaving 24 bases between them. Looked up from germline, CDR1 is LGHNA and CDR2 is YNFKEQ. The CDR3 is 15 amino acids. CDR3: CASRPAPATQGEQYF. The CDR3 nucleotides read TGTGCCAGCCGGCCGGCCCCTGCCACCCAGGGTGAGCAGTACTTC.

CDR3 amino acids: CASSIDFLYGTGYSNQPQHF. For the CDR3, the DNA is TGTGCCAGTAGTATAGATTTTCTGTACGGGACAGGGTATAGCAATCAGCCCCAGCATTTT. The chain couples TRBV19 to TRBJ1-5; TRBD1 agrees at 9 bases. The germline V gene encodes CDR1 LNHDA and CDR2 SQIVND (reference sequence). The CDR3 contains 20 residues. The ends lost 0 bases at V and 0 bases at J; junction bases unmatched: 12.

The chain employs TRBV5-1 and TRBJ2-7; TRBD2 matches at 13 bases. Trimming removed 3 bases from V and 6 bases from J; junction bases left unmatched: 12. The germline CDR1 and CDR2 sequences are SGHRS and YFSETQ. The CDR3 contains 17 residues. CDR3 amino acids: CASSWRLAGGAKGEQYF. DNA of the CDR3: TGCGCCAGCAGCTGGCGACTAGCGGGGGGCGCAAAAGGCGAGCAGTACTTC. Filled out from reference TRBV5-1 and TRBJ2-7, the complete variable domain reads KAGVTQTPRYLIKTRGQQVTLSCSPISGHRSVSWYQQTPGQGLQFLFEYFSETQRNKGNFPGRFSGRQFSNSRSEMNVSTLELGDSALYLCASSWRLAGGAKGEQYFGPGTRLTVT.

The chain is built from TRBV9 and TRBJ2-7; a weak D match, TRBD1 (6 bases). From germline, CDR1 is SGDLS and CDR2 YYNGEE. Deletions cut 2 bases from V and 0 bases from J, with 9 bases between. The CDR3 is made up of 14 amino acids. This CDR3 is CASSVGQHSYEQYF. CDR3 nucleotides: TGTGCCAGCAGCGTCGGACAGCACTCCTACGAGCAGTACTTC.

The V call is TRBV13, the J call TRBJ1-4, with 9 bases identical to TRBD1. The V gene's germline CDR1 is PRHDT and CDR2 FYEKMQ (reference sequence). V trimming: 6 bases; J trimming: 12 bases; junction bases outside the gene matches: 11. This CDR3 region has 14 residues. The DNA for the CDR3 is TGTGCCAGCAGGGAGGGACAGGGAAACCGACAACTGTTTTTT. Translation gives CASREGQGNRQLFF.

The gene calls are TRBV5-6 and TRBJ2-3, with D perhaps matching TRBD1 (6 bases). The CDR3 has 15 residues. Trimming removed 6 bases at V and 7 bases at J, with 21 bases between. The germline CDR1 and CDR2 sequences are SGHDT and YYEEEE. CDR3 coding DNA: TGTGCCAGCATCCTCAGAGGGGGACCCCCACATACGCAGTATTTT. Protein sequence: CASILRGGPPHTQYF.

V is TRBV27 and J is TRBJ1-4, with 7 positions matching TRBD1. Germline V gene sequence: CDR1 MNHEY, CDR2 SMNVEV (reference sequence). This CDR3 has 14 residues. After removal of 6 bases from V and 8 bases from J, the junction contained 9 bases not matched to a gene. This chain's CDR3 is CASREQGFGEKLFF. The CDR3 region has the DNA TGTGCCAGCAGGGAACAGGGGTTCGGGGAAAAACTGTTTTTT.

This clone was seen at least ten times. The chain is built from TRBV9 and TRBJ2-5; D possibly corresponds to TRBD1 (5 bases). Germline assignment: CDR1 SGDLS and CDR2 YYNGEE. V lost 4 bases, J lost 4 bases, and 17 bases lay in between. The CDR3 length is 15 residues. This chain's CDR3 is CASSPRDSFTETQYF. The CDR3 coding sequence is TGTGCCAGCAGCCCTCGCGACAGTTTTACAGAGACCCAGTACTTC.

The genes are TRBV21-1 and TRBJ1-2; no check of the table's D call, TRBD1, against the DNA was made. TRBV21-1 is tagged as a pseudogene. This CDR3 spans 13 amino acids. CDR3 residues: CARADRTNYGYTF. The DNA of the CDR3 is TGTGCCAGGGCGGACAGGACTAACTATGGCTACACCTTC.

This chain links TRBV5-8 with TRBJ1-1; the D gene is possibly TRBD1 (5 bases). This CDR3 has 16 residues. Trimming shortened V by 2 bases and J by 8 bases, and 22 bases separated the two germline ends. Germline CDR1 SGHTS, CDR2 YDEGEE. The CDR3 protein is CASSLGAGDTLGEAFF. CDR3 nucleotides: TGTGCCAGCAGCTTAGGGGCTGGCGACACTCTGGGGGAAGCTTTCTTT.

The chain links TRBV9 to TRBJ1-1, with unresolved D. Germline CDR1 SGDLS, CDR2 YYNGEE. There are 16 residues in the CDR3. V shed 3 bases and J shed 0 bases, with 15 bases lying between them. The CDR3 here is CASSAHGTGMNTEAFF. The CDR3 coding sequence is TGTGCCAGCAGCGCCCACGGCACCGGGATGAACACTGAAGCTTTCTTT.

The genes are TRBV14 and TRBJ1-5; tentatively, D is TRBD1 (5 bases). The CDR3 contains 17 residues. V lost 7 bases, J lost 0 bases, and 19 bases lay in between. The germline CDR1 and CDR2 sequences are SGHDN and FVKESK. This CDR3 reads CASKRDLLSYSNQPQHF. CDR3 sequence (DNA): TGTGCCAGCAAGCGGGACCTTCTTTCTTATAGCAATCAGCCCCAGCATTTT.

The chain carries TRBV5-7 and TRBJ2-6; no firm D call. TRBV5-7 is annotated as an ORF whose role is uncertain. Trimming shortened V by 0 bases and J by 0 bases, and 16 bases separated the two germline ends. The CDR3 runs 19 residues. The CDR3, as DNA: TGTGCCAGCAGCTTGGTTCTCCTTCGGGTTAGCTCTGGGGCCAACGTCCTGACTTTC. Translated: CASSLVLLRVSSGANVLTF.

V gene TRBV18 combines with J gene TRBJ2-1; 8 bases are shared with TRBD2. CDR1 is KGHSH, CDR2 LQKENI, per germline. With V trimmed by 1 base and J by 4 bases, 6 bases remained unmatched. The CDR3 extends over 16 amino acids. CDR3 nucleotides: TGTGCCAGCTCACCACTTAAGACTAGCGCGTACAATGAGCAGTTCTTC. Its protein is CASSPLKTSAYNEQFF.

The chain joins TRBV3-1 (or the pseudogene TRBV3-2) to TRBJ1-1, with a possible D match to TRBD1 (5 bases). The ends were cut back, 0 bases at V and 4 bases at J, with 12 bases in the middle. The CDR3 spans 15 residues. Germline V gene sequence: CDR1 LGHDT, CDR2 YNNKEL (reference sequence). CDR3 nucleotide sequence: TGTGCCAGCAGCCAAGATCACGGGGGTAGCACTGAAGCTTTCTTT. It codes for CASSQDHGGSTEAFF.